These 22 T cell receptor beta chains were all obtained from the same sample, sequenced in a study of blood T cell repertoires in COVID-19. The table came from immunoSEQ multiplex PCR; TCRdb's copy has only in-frame clones and leaves some out. The sample has about 250,000 clones, 85% to 90% seen once; the top ten hold roughly 1.4%. Sequenced: peripheral blood. The receptors shown here come from a man older than 75 with acute or convalescent COVID-19.

The chain employs TRBV19 and TRBJ1-1; TRBD1 agrees at 11 bases. There are 16 residues in the CDR3. V dropped 5 bases and J dropped 4; count of bases not matched to a gene: 9. The germline gives CDR1 LNHDA, CDR2 SQIVND (reference sequence). The chain's CDR3 is CASSSQDRGPSTEAFF. Here the CDR3 DNA reads TGTGCCAGTAGTTCACAGGACAGGGGGCCTTCCACTGAAGCTTTCTTT.

The chain joins TRBV28 to TRBJ1-3, with D tentatively TRBD1 (6 bases). The V gene's germline CDR1 is MDHEN and CDR2 SYDVKM. This CDR3 is built from 15 residues. Trimming took 3 bases from V and 0 from J, leaving 9 bases between them. CDR3 DNA: TGTGCCAGCAGTTTGGACAGTCGCTCTGGAAACACCATATATTTT. This gives the protein CASSLDSRSGNTIYF.

This chain uses TRBV6-1 with TRBJ2-1; TRBD2 aligns across 8 bases. J was trimmed by 3 bases and V by 2 bases; bases with no gene match: 9. CDR3 size: 17 residues. Germline-derived CDR1 and CDR2 are MNHNS and SASEGT. The CDR3 DNA reads TGTGCCAGCAGTGAATTTCGGGGGGGGGCTGTCTACAATGAGCAGTTCTTC. Encoded protein: CASSEFRGGAVYNEQFF.

The genes are TRBV29-1 and TRBJ2-3, with D perhaps TRBD1 (6 bases). There are 14 residues in the CDR3. The germline V and J ends were trimmed by 1 base and 0 bases, with 8 bases remaining between them. Germline V lookup: CDR1 SQVTM, CDR2 ANQGSEA. In DNA form, the CDR3 reads TGCAGCGTTGAAGTAGGGGGTAGCACAGATACGCAGTATTTT. This sequence encodes CSVEVGGSTDTQYF.

V and J are TRBV4-3 and TRBJ2-7, with D tentatively TRBD2 (5 bases). Trimming took 0 bases from V and 3 from J, leaving 9 bases between them. Germline V gene sequence: CDR1 LGHNA, CDR2 YSLEER. The CDR3 has 14 residues. In nucleotides, the CDR3 is TGCGCCAGCAGCCAAGATACGGGGAGCTACGAGCAGTACTTC. Its translation is CASSQDTGSYEQYF.

The sample holds one count of this clone. The rearrangement uses TRBV10-3 and TRBJ2-2, with TRBD1 matching 7 bases. This CDR3 comprises 16 residues. Germline V gene sequence: CDR1 ENHRY, CDR2 SYGVKD. V gave up 4 bases and J gave up 3 bases; unmatched junction bases: 8. The CDR3 nucleotides are TGTGCCATCAGTGCGAAACAGGGGTCCGACACCGGGGAGCTGTTTTTT. Residues: CAISAKQGSDTGELFF.

The chain combines TRBV19 with TRBJ2-2; 7 nucleotides line up with TRBD2. CDR1 and CDR2 from the germline V gene are LNHDA and SQIVND (reference sequence). The ends lost 3 bases at V and 3 bases at J; junction bases unmatched: 4. The CDR3 contains 15 residues. Written as DNA, the CDR3 is TGTGCCAGTAGTATGTCTAGCGGATACACCGGGGAGCTGTTTTTT. Amino acids: CASSMSSGYTGELFF.

The chain is built from TRBV5-1 and TRBJ1-5; 7 positions agree with TRBD1. V shed 0 bases and J 5 bases; nucleotides not matched to a gene: 2. This CDR3 region has 14 residues. Germline V gene sequence: CDR1 SGHRS, CDR2 YFSETQ. CDR3 region: CASSLGDRHQPQHF. The CDR3, as DNA: TGCGCCAGCAGCTTGGGGGACAGACATCAGCCCCAGCATTTT.

Note on this clone: This sample also contains other DNA sequences that code for the same CDR3. This chain joins TRBV28 and TRBJ1-2; D unresolved. This CDR3 spans 13 amino acids. The germline gives CDR1 MDHEN, CDR2 SYDVKM. Trimming left V 2 bases short and J 8 bases short, with 12 bases between. The CDR3 is CASSLVGGRGYTF. CDR3 in DNA: TGTGCCAGCAGTTTAGTGGGTGGGCGCGGCTACACCTTC.

This clone was observed a handful of times. The chain combines TRBV6-6 with TRBJ2-7; D is undetermined. Germline CDR1 is MNHNY and CDR2 is SVGAGI (reference sequence). The V end was cut by 0 bases, the J end by 2 bases, with 5 bases between. The CDR3 is made up of 13 amino acids. The CDR3 loop reads CASSYSQTYEQYF. CDR3 nucleotide sequence: TGTGCCAGCAGTTACTCACAGACCTACGAGCAGTACTTC.

CDR3 region: CAGGDGTYEQYF. DNA for the CDR3: TGTGCCGGAGGGGACGGGACCTACGAGCAGTACTTC. The V and J genes are TRBV2 and TRBJ2-7; D is perhaps TRBD2 (6 bases). The V end was cut by 11 bases, the J end by 2 bases, with 13 bases between. Germline V gene sequence: CDR1 SNHLY, CDR2 FYNNEI. This CDR3 region has 12 residues.

This clone has only a few counts. This sequence joins TRBV6-6 and TRBJ2-1, with TRBD2 as a possible D gene (6 bases). Per the germline V gene, CDR1 is MNHNY and CDR2 is SVGAGI (reference sequence). V shed 0 bases and J shed 8 bases, with 14 bases lying between them. This CDR3 is 15 amino acids long. The CDR3 region is CASSYSLGEVDEQFF. DNA for the CDR3: TGTGCCAGCAGTTACTCTTTGGGGGAGGTCGATGAGCAGTTCTTC.

V usage is TRBV7-9 and J usage is TRBJ2-7, with 7 positions matching TRBD1. Losses at the gene ends were 5 bases for V and 9 bases for J; bases not matched to a gene: 7. Germline CDR1 is SEHNR and CDR2 is FQNEAQ (reference sequence). The CDR3 covers 12 residues. For the CDR3, the DNA is TGTGCCAGCAGCCGGGACAGTCCGTGGCAGTACTTC. It is translated as CASSRDSPWQYF.

This chain uses TRBV5-1 with TRBJ2-5; TRBD1 agrees at 9 bases. CDR1 and CDR2 from the germline V gene are SGHRS and YFSETQ. Trimming removed 0 bases from V and 5 bases from J; junction bases left unmatched: 11. The CDR3 is 17 residues long. The CDR3 nucleotides read TGCGCCAGCAGCTTGGCCGGGGGGTACAGGGGGCAGGAGACCCAGTACTTC. Protein sequence: CASSLAGGYRGQETQYF.

The chain has TRBV7-8 and TRBJ2-7; TRBD1 matches at 7 bases. CDR3 length: 16 residues. The ends lost 3 bases at V and 0 bases at J; junction bases unmatched: 8. Looked up from germline, CDR1 is SGHVS and CDR2 is FQNEAQ. As DNA, the CDR3 is TGTGCCAGCAGCTTGAGTAGGGGGCTCTACTCCTACGAGCAGTACTTC. Translating it yields CASSLSRGLYSYEQYF.

This chain joins TRBV12-3 or TRBV12-4 and TRBJ1-6; TRBD1 matches 10 bases. V lost 6 bases and J lost 10; bases outside the gene matches: 0. The CDR3 has 12 residues. In nucleotides, the CDR3 is TGTGCCAGCAGGACAGGGGGCTCACCCCTCCACTTT. It translates to CASRTGGSPLHF.

V is TRBV7-9 and J is TRBJ1-1, with TRBD1 matching 8 bases. Germline V CDR1 and CDR2: SEHNR, FQNEAQ (reference sequence). Losses at the gene ends were 2 bases for V and 4 bases for J; bases not matched to a gene: 6. The CDR3 spans 15 residues. This CDR3 reads CASSLQTGVSTEAFF. CDR3 sequence (DNA): TGTGCCAGCAGCTTACAGACAGGGGTAAGCACTGAAGCTTTCTTT.

The CDR3 DNA reads as TGTGCCAGTAGTATTCGCAGTATGAACACTGAAGCTTTCTTT. Protein product: CASSIRSMNTEAFF. The genes are TRBV19 and TRBJ1-1, with D hard to call. The germline gives CDR1 LNHDA, CDR2 SQIVND (reference sequence). The V end lost 3 bases, the J end lost 0 bases, and 8 bases lay between the germline ends. The CDR3 is made up of 14 amino acids.

The genes are TRBV28 and TRBJ1-2, with a tentative D call TRBD1 (6 bases). Germline V gene data show CDR1 as MDHEN and CDR2 as SYDVKM. V lost 6 bases and J lost 2, with 16 bases in between. The CDR3 is 15 amino acids. The CDR3 sequence is CASRRAIGQNYGYTF. The CDR3 region has the DNA TGTGCCAGCAGACGAGCGATAGGACAGAACTATGGCTACACCTTC.

The J gene is TRBJ2-1, the V gene TRBV7-3; 15 bases are a match to TRBD2. This CDR3 is built from 16 residues. CDR1 and CDR2 (germline): SGHTA, FQGTGA. The V and J ends lost 4 bases and 6 bases, in that order; junction bases with no gene match: 4. The CDR3 bases are TGTGCCAGCAGCTCCTGGACTAGCGGGAGGGCCAATGAGCAGTTCTTC. This encodes CASSSWTSGRANEQFF.

The V call is TRBV7-2, the J call TRBJ2-7; D is undetermined. The CDR3 is 15 residues long. Germline-derived CDR1 and CDR2 are SGHTA and FQGNSA. Trimming took off 1 base at V and 2 bases at J, with 12 bases between the two ends. CDR3 sequence reads: CASSLGYGNPYEQYF. CDR3 in DNA: TGTGCCAGCAGCTTAGGGTATGGCAACCCCTACGAGCAGTACTTC. The full variable domain, with the rest looked up from reference TRBV7-2 and TRBJ2-7, is GAGVSQSPSNKVTEKGKDVELRCDPISGHTALYWYRQSLGQGLEFLIYFQGNSAPDKSGLPSDRFSAERTGGSVSTLTIQRTQQEDSAVYLCASSLGYGNPYEQYFGPGTRLTVT.

With respect to this clone: Other DNA sequences in the same sample also yield this CDR3. The gene calls are TRBV4-1 and TRBJ1-3, with no clear D. CDR1 MGHRA and CDR2 YSYEKL come from the germline V gene. The CDR3 runs to 15 residues. The V end was cut by 0 bases, the J end by 1 base, with 7 bases between. CDR3 region: CASSQDRRSGNTIYF. The CDR3 region has the DNA TGCGCCAGCAGCCAAGATCGGCGGTCTGGAAACACCATATATTTT.